The 5 T cell receptor beta chains listed next were all sequenced from one sample in a study of cytomegalovirus exposure and HLA in healthy donors. It was with 60 Vbeta and 13 Jbeta primers that the PCR ran. Produced via immunoSEQ multiplex PCR; TCRdb's table is partial and in-frame only. Of approximately 150,000 clones listed, under 90% are singletons. Material: PBMCs. Every receptor here comes from a male donor in good health and CMV-seronegative.

The chain couples TRBV19 to TRBJ2-7, with D perhaps matching TRBD2 (6 bases). The CDR3 is 15 amino acids. CDR1 and CDR2 (germline): LNHDA, SQIVND (reference sequence). Trimming removed 3 bases at V and 0 bases at J, with 12 bases between. The CDR3 region is CASSIGTGISYEQYF. DNA for the CDR3: TGTGCCAGTAGTATCGGGACTGGGATCTCCTACGAGCAGTACTTC. Supplemented by reference TRBV19 and TRBJ2-7, the full variable domain reads DGGITQSPKYLFRKEGQNVTLSCEQNLNHDAMYWYRQDPGQGLRLIYYSQIVNDFQKGDIAEGYSVSREKKESFPLTVTSAQKNPTAFYLCASSIGTGISYEQYFGPGTRLTVT.

This clone has only a few counts. The chain combines TRBV7-2 with TRBJ2-7; 8 bases line up with TRBD1. The germline CDR1 and CDR2 sequences are SGHTA and FQGNSA. This CDR3 is built from 15 residues. V gave up 1 base and J gave up 3 bases; unmatched junction bases: 5. CDR3: CASSLDWTGIYEQYF. DNA of the CDR3: TGTGCCAGCAGCTTAGATTGGACAGGGATCTACGAGCAGTACTTC.

The chain links TRBV30 to TRBJ2-5; the match to TRBD1 covers 7 bases. With V trimmed by 4 bases and J by 3 bases, 8 bases remained unmatched. CDR1 and CDR2 from the germline V gene are GTSNPN and SVGIG (reference sequence). The CDR3 sequence is 14 residues long. The CDR3: CAWTTGQLEETQYF. The DNA for the CDR3 is TGTGCCTGGACGACGGGACAGTTAGAAGAGACCCAGTACTTC.

The V call is TRBV5-6, the J call TRBJ2-5; D perhaps matches TRBD2 (6 bases). The J call may be wrong; the DNA end is better matched by TRBJ2-7. The length of the CDR3 is 15 residues. Germline lookup yields CDR1 SGHDT and CDR2 YYEEEE. The CDR3 here is CASSLPGLRGYEQYF. Here the CDR3 DNA reads TGTGCCAGCAGTTTGCCCGGACTACGCGGCTACGAGCAGTACTTC.

The V and J genes are TRBV27 and TRBJ2-7, with 12 bases that match TRBD1. The CDR3 consists of 15 residues. The junction had 4 bases not matched to a gene; V was cut back by 0 bases and J by 7 bases. The germline V gene has CDR1 MNHEY and CDR2 SMNVEV (reference sequence). In DNA, the CDR3 is TGTGCCAGCAGTTTATCGGGACAGGGGGCGGGGGAGCAGTACTTC. Translated: CASSLSGQGAGEQYF.